This T cell receptor beta chain appears in the sequencing data of a study of cytomegalovirus exposure and HLA in healthy donors (dated by TCRdb to the late 2010s). Broadly, across the study: An earlier analysis of some 500 of the donors reported 250 to 300 Gb of sequence data and 117 million unique TCR beta sequences from some 180 million T cells. Using immunosequencing, the study profiled T cell repertoires from roughly 650 subjects and related those repertoires to cytomegalovirus serostatus. The number of donors typed differed by locus, with 629-630 for A, B, C, DRB1 and DQB1, roughly 520 for DQA1, over 600 for DPA1, and over 400 for DPB1. In a later analysis, previously published TCR beta repertoires from 670 or so donors were re-analyzed and high-resolution HLA genotyping was added so that TCR occurrence patterns could be studied. The aim of the study was to test whether cataloging public T cell receptors could identify signatures of past pathogen exposure. Roughly five DR-DQ haplotypes were handled as single units for association and clustering, since linkage in the cohort was strong. Besides the first cohort of 550 to 750 subjects, a separate validation cohort made up of about 120 different subjects was used. To predict cytomegalovirus infection status, the study brought together high-throughput TCR immunosequencing, statistical association of individual TCRs with disease status, and machine learning. Among the approximately 400 genotyped donors, roughly 80% belonged to the genetic ancestry cluster associated with self-reported Caucasian donors. On average, roughly 240,000 unique TCR beta nucleotide sequences were sequenced per donor among a few hundred genotyped donors of the cohort, with around 19% of those sequences being non-productive. All discovery cohort repertoires had been generated using a single sequencing platform. Rather than drawing on any new phenotypic data, the later analysis identified candidate immune exposures from TCR beta sequences and the way those sequences occurred across donors. Genome-wide SNP genotypes for about three fifths of the roughly 670 donors were used in a later genetic analysis, which treated that subset as a discovery cohort. Approximately 300 gigabases of sequencing data and approximately 93 million unique TCR sequences were included in an early release covering several hundred HLA-typed donors. Class I and class II HLA loci were covered by the typing at four-digit resolution. Donor age, sex, ethnicity and CMV serostatus were compiled alongside the repertoire data. An earlier analysis of several hundred of the donors applied high-throughput TCR beta sequencing to assess whether each TCR beta V gene segment acted as functional or pseudogenic. What the work shows at the level of the full study, not this receptor alone: The only immune exposure information available for the cohort was CMV serostatus. Some IMGT-functional V segments, including TRBV6-2 and TRBV6-3, could not be distinguished by the 87-base-pair reads and were therefore excluded. Only TCR beta chains were sequenced in this cohort, and the absence of alpha or paired-chain data limited detectable features. The study listed 150 to 200 TCR beta chains as associated with cytomegalovirus. Roughly uniform sequencing depth across donors was assumed in presence/absence analyses, although this assumption may not hold. According to a later genetic analysis, donors in an Asian-associated ancestry cluster had fewer N-insertions in productive TCRs than the approximately 700-donor mean. Across donors, most TCR sequences were observed very rarely, whereas some public TCRs were present in many individuals. Assigning TCR associations to individual alleles was difficult when HLA alleles, especially DR and DQ, strongly co-occurred. The classifier was reported to diagnose cytomegalovirus status with high specificity and sensitivity in both the original cohort and the validation cohort. In a later analysis, TCR association rates were found to vary across HLA loci, with the most associated TCRs seen for DRB1 alleles and the fewest for HLA-C alleles. Linkage disequilibrium might explain the correlated functional status among segregating V segments, but an unknown experimental factor could not be excluded. Over 15 rarely observed V segments, including chromosome 9 orphons, were excluded from the earlier analysis of a few hundred of the donors because counts were too low. A cluster of highly shared sequence variants was judged likely to represent a technical artifact of the sequencing pipeline. In a later analysis, HLA-associated TCR beta chains were found to be more clonally expanded and to have lower generation probabilities than equally common non-associated chains. A later analysis associated approximately 17,000 TCR beta sequences with specific HLA alleles at a false discovery rate of 0.05. In an earlier analysis of some 500 of the donors, most TCR beta V segments were observed in productive rearrangements about 90% or about 30% of the time, broadly matching IMGT annotations. A further reported finding was that TCR beta sequences accurately predicted the HLA-A and HLA-B alleles for most subjects in the first cohort. In a later analysis, several top co-occurrence clusters were reported to appear linked to parvovirus B19, influenza, CMV and Epstein-Barr virus. According to a later analysis, most CMV-associated TCR beta chains appeared to be HLA-restricted, and the HLA associations seemed to be driven largely by CMV exposure. It was suggested by the authors that the approach could potentially be generalized to other disease states and immunological phenotypes. V-gene and J-gene trimming of TCR beta chains was associated with a missense DCLRE1C variant in a later genetic analysis, and the association was replicated in an independent cohort. HLA typing was unavailable for some donors at each locus, so association tests used only the typed subset. In vitro tests confirmed that three of the cytomegalovirus-associated TCR beta chains recognize cytomegalovirus antigens.

By its share of the sample, this clone is medium-sized (0.01 to 0.1%). Its cognate antigen has yet to be identified. The input lacks base qualities; no much larger clone sits a single base away. From a lookup of the germline V gene, CDR1 and CDR2 are SGHDT and YYEEEE. Trimming at the junction amounts to 6 bases on V and 1 base on J, and the germline ends lie 11 bases apart. The CDR3 covers 13 residues, taking in both the cysteine and the phenylalanine. Only the CDR3 part of the read is kept: 39 bases, read in frame from the first base. In total, 500 to 700 healthy bone marrow donors made up the cohort. At the time of sampling, every cohort member was nominally healthy, though immune exposures that went unrecorded were likely present. The donor was CMV seropositive and was included in the group of 270 or so seropositive cohort members. Each donor provided a peripheral blood sample, and peripheral blood mononuclear cells were used for TCR beta sequencing. The Qiagen DNeasy Blood Extraction Kit was used to extract genomic DNA from the blood cell samples.

The library was made by the immunoSEQ multiplex PCR assay. For the multiplex PCR, a mixture combining 60 forward primers for TCR Vbeta segments and 13 reverse primers for TCR Jbeta segments was used. The CDR3 region of rearranged TCR beta genes was amplified from genomic DNA with a multiplex PCR assay. Amplified TCR beta libraries were sequenced as 87-base-pair reads on the Illumina HiSeq System. The original methods were these. A later analysis tallied 75 million to 95 million unique TCR beta chains across the 600 to 700 repertoires, and some 10 million of those chains were shared by two or more donors. Raw reads were error-corrected and collapsed into unique sequences with a nearest-neighbor algorithm that merged closely related sequences to remove PCR and sequencing errors. CDR3 sequences were aligned to IMGT reference sequences to assign V, D and J gene segments. For a sequence to be retained, a match of at least six nucleotides to both a V gene segment and a J gene segment was required. Rearrangements were classified as productive when the CDR3 lacked stop codons and remained in frame with V and J, and all other rearrangements were classified as non-productive. CDR3 was defined by IMGT convention, running from the second conserved V-encoded cysteine to the conserved J-encoded phenylalanine. Sequences without an unambiguous match to a single V gene segment were excluded from the earlier analysis of a few hundred of the donors. An earlier analysis of about 600 of the donors called V segments functional above 56.7% productive rearrangements and segregating when the between-donor standard deviation exceeded 5%. A statistical classification framework was built for diagnosing cytomegalovirus status from the catalog of TCR beta chain sequences. In a later analysis, TCR nucleotide sequences were compared against IMGT/GENE-DB human TR gene sequences so that V and J genes could be assigned. A later analysis assigned CDR3 sequences and most-parsimonious VDJ recombination scenarios with the TCRdist pipeline. A later analysis defined each TCR beta chain by its CDR3 amino acid sequence plus V-gene family, and excluded reads lacking a unique V-gene family. As a way to deal with suspected cross-contamination and a sequencing artifact, a later analysis dropped roughly 620 nucleotide sequences that were highly shared and had low generation probability. In a later analysis, a clonal expansion index for each public chain was calculated from normalized within-repertoire ranks of inferred template counts. Generation probabilities in a later analysis came from a VDJ recombination model fitted to out-of-frame rearrangements, and those results were checked against IGoR. A later analysis scored TCR-TCR, TCR-HLA and TCR-CMV co-occurrence with hypergeometric tests, applying a repertoire-size bias correction to TCR pairs. False discovery rates were estimated in a later analysis by permuting HLA or CMV assignments 20 times. In a later analysis, co-occurring TCRs were grouped using DBSCAN, with TCRdist sequence similarity added in when clustering inside HLA-allele-positive subsets. For co-occurrence clustering, repertoires with fewer than 30,000 or more than 120,000 public chains were excluded, along with roughly five repertoires with anomalous nucleotide sharing. TCRdb provides this immuneACCESS table in a form limited to in-frame rearrangements. Some clones are lacking; in checked studies, under half of them reflect an unresolved V gene, and why the rest are absent is not known. Clonal size and the V and J genes are those of that table, whereas D and trimming came from the DNA. The sample yields 150,000 to 200,000 clones; about 77% were counted once. The ten largest clones take up around 5.9% of the sample.

The TCR was taken from a young woman in good health and CMV-seropositive. Sequencing input: PBMCs. The chain is assembled from TRBV5-6 and TRBJ2-7; the D gene is perhaps TRBD2, from 5 matching bases. CDR3 loop: CASNVWTSYEQYF. The nucleotides are TGTGCCAGCAATGTATGGACTTCCTACGAGCAGTACTTC. With all but the CDR3 taken from the reference TRBV5-6 and TRBJ2-7 genes, the full variable domain is: DAGVTQSPTHLIKTRGQQVTLRCSPKSGHDTVSWYQQALGQGPQFIFQYYEEEERQRGNFPDRFSGHQFPNYSSELNVNALLLGDSALYLCASNVWTSYEQYFGPGTRLTVT.